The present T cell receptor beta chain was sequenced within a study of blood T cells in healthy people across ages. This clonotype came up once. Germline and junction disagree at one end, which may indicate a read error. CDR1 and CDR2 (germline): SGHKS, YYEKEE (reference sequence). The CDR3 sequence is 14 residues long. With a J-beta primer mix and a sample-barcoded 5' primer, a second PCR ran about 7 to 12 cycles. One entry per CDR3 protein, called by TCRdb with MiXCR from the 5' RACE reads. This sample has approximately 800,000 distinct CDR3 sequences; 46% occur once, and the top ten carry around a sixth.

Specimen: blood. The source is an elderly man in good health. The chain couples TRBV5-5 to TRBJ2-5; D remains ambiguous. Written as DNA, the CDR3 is TGTGCCAGCAACTTGCTACAATTTGGAGAGACCCAGTACTTC. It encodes CASNLLQFGETQYF.